This T cell receptor (beta chain) appears in the sequencing data of a study of T cell responses to AZD1222 COVID-19 vaccine. The study, taken as a whole, reports: Every sample of the repertoires postdated the peak T cell response.

TCRdb's table, derived via immunoSEQ multiplex PCR, lists solely in-frame clones and lacks some. The table has 77,000 or so clones, approximately 88% seen once. V was pared by 7 bases and J by 0 bases, with 10 bases between. The germline CDR1 and CDR2 sequences are MNHNY and SVGAGI (reference sequence). The CDR3 sequence is 13 residues long. To note about this clone: What it recognizes is unknown.

The sample here was peripheral blood, taken on day 0 of AZD1222 vaccination. This rearrangement joins TRBV6-6 to TRBJ2-7; D is ambiguous. This TCR was recovered from an adult in good health. The CDR3 DNA is TGTGCCAGCAACATGGCCCTCTCCTACGAGCAGTACTTC. Residues: CASNMALSYEQYF.